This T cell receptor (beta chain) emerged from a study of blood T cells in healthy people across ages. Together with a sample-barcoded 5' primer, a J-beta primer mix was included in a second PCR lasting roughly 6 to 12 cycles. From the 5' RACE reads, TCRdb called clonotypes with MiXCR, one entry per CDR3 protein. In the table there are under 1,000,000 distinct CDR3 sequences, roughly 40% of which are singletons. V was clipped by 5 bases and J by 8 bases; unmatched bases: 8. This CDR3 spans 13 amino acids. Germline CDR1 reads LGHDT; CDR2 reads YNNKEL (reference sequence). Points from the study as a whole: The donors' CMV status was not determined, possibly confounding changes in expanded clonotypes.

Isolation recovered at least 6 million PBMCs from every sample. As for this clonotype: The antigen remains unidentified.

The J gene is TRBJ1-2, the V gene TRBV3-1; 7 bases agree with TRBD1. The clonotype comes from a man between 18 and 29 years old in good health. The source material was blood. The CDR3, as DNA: TGTGCCAGCAGCGGCGTTAGGGGGCAAGGCTACACCTTC. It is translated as CASSGVRGQGYTF.